This is a list of T cell receptor beta chains from one sample in a study of radiotherapy plus CTLA-4 blockade in lung cancer. Here immunoSEQ multiplex PCR was the method, and the copy in TCRdb shows in-frame clones only, minus some. The sample has 60,000 to 70,000 clones; approximately 83% are singletons. The source was peripheral blood, collected from a patient treated with radiotherapy plus ipilimumab. The source of these receptors is a human donor with non-small cell lung cancer who had a partial response to radiotherapy plus ipilimumab. CDR3s include the opening cysteine and the closing phenylalanine or tryptophan. Rows may omit the clone size; those that give it use once, few, many or a size class.

clone_size v_call cdr3_aa
. TRBV7-9 CASSGLGGSGNTIYF
. TRBV5-1 CASSLATSGTLSYEQYF
few TRBV30 CAWSVQSRTEAFF
once TRBV28 CASSLTVYEQYF
. TRBV9 CASSVGDSSSYEQYF
. TRBV28 CASSSRGTGNQPQHF
. TRBV10-1 CASSDDRGQVENIQYF
. TRBV19 CASLRRGHTEAFF
. TRBV9 CASSVGLAGTPNTGELFF
. TRBV9 CASSVGLAGISEQYF
. TRBV2 CASSLLAAPKAAKNEQFF
few TRBV29-1 CSARTGGTEAFF
. TRBV28 CASSSWTGRTSTDTQYF
. TRBV4-1 CASSQPGQGSYEQYF
. TRBV28 CASSLGQGSTDTQYF
. TRBV28 CASSFYTGTSGRAYSGDTQYF
. TRBV5-4 CASSLRGSGNTIYF
. TRBV9 CASSVGPGENEQFF
. TRBV6-1 CASSETQGAGQPQHF
. TRBV19 CASGTAYEQYF
medium-sized TRBV2 CASSEGGSTAYEQYF
once TRBV19 CASSLQGKGQPQHF
. TRBV5-1 CASSWGGQASSGNTIYF
. TRBV27 CASSAPSAGVWNTQYF
. TRBV28 CASSLGSGEGEMWNEQFF
. TRBV7-2 CASSFGLAGGSDTQYF
few TRBV29-1 CSVGRYEQYF